A selection of T cell receptor beta chains follows, all from one sample in a study of blood T cell repertoires in COVID-19. Libraries were prepared by immunoSEQ multiplex PCR; TCRdb keeps only in-frame clonotypes and omits some of them. The sample shows roughly 190,000 clones, about 93% of them seen only once. The material sequenced was peripheral blood. The receptors shown here come from a man aged 25 to 40 with COVID-19, enrolled during active disease. CDR3s leave out the opening cysteine and the closing phenylalanine or tryptophan. Each record gives: V gene, J gene, CDR3 protein.

V gene: TRBV13
J gene: TRBJ2-1
CDR3 protein: ASRPSTRGGNEQF

V gene: TRBV11-2
J gene: TRBJ1-1
CDR3 protein: ASSSTERWDMNTEAF

V gene: TRBV23-1
J gene: TRBJ2-3
CDR3 protein: ASSLQGKGSSTDTQY

V gene: TRBV5-1
J gene: TRBJ1-5
CDR3 protein: ASSPDTGGRPQH

V gene: TRBV5-1
J gene: TRBJ2-5
CDR3 protein: ASRRTYSGGPGETQY

V gene: TRBV7-9
J gene: TRBJ1-5
CDR3 protein: ASSSGTVTFNQPQH

V gene: TRBV28
J gene: TRBJ2-4
CDR3 protein: ASTARGLTKNIQY

V gene: TRBV5-1
J gene: TRBJ1-6
CDR3 protein: ASSYQGLGDNSPLH

V gene: TRBV27
J gene: TRBJ1-5
CDR3 protein: ASSYFGGNQPQH

V gene: TRBV5-1
J gene: TRBJ1-4
CDR3 protein: ASSLEGQGGEKLF

V gene: TRBV19
J gene: TRBJ1-5
CDR3 protein: ASRTDGLRNQPQH

V gene: TRBV6-5
J gene: TRBJ2-6
CDR3 protein: ATGYRGQVF

V gene: TRBV6-5
J gene: TRBJ1-2
CDR3 protein: ASSYLWTGLDYGYT

V gene: TRBV10-1
J gene: TRBJ2-5
CDR3 protein: ASSESDRGGETQY

V gene: TRBV18
J gene: TRBJ2-5
CDR3 protein: ASSPEHQETQY

V gene: TRBV2
J gene: TRBJ1-5
CDR3 protein: ASSQQGWQPQH

V gene: TRBV15
J gene: TRBJ1-6
CDR3 protein: ATSKNRALNNSPLH

V gene: TRBV6-6
J gene: TRBJ1-1
CDR3 protein: ASSYGRMNTEAF

V gene: TRBV6-6
J gene: TRBJ1-5
CDR3 protein: ASSPGQVGNQPQH

V gene: TRBV18
J gene: TRBJ1-2
CDR3 protein: ASSPPTGQGDYGYT

V gene: TRBV3-1/TRBV3-2
J gene: TRBJ1-2
CDR3 protein: ASSQLQGGSRGYT

V gene: TRBV11-2
J gene: TRBJ2-3
CDR3 protein: ASIGAGDFTDTQY

V gene: TRBV2
J gene: TRBJ1-1
CDR3 protein: ASRQGLGTEAF

V gene: TRBV7-3
J gene: TRBJ2-2
CDR3 protein: ASRIQGAGTGELF

V gene: TRBV6-5
J gene: TRBJ2-3
CDR3 protein: ASSLLAGGPDTQY

V gene: TRBV4-1
J gene: TRBJ2-2
CDR3 protein: ASTRQANTGELF

V gene: TRBV19
J gene: TRBJ2-3
CDR3 protein: ASSMLPSSTDTQY

V gene: TRBV5-5
J gene: TRBJ2-1
CDR3 protein: ASSLEGSSYNEQF

V gene: TRBV5-1
J gene: TRBJ1-1
CDR3 protein: ASSSWTGTEAF

V gene: TRBV6-5
J gene: TRBJ1-6
CDR3 protein: AGRDILSPLH

V gene: TRBV19
J gene: TRBJ2-7
CDR3 protein: ASSMVGLATEQY

V gene: TRBV4-2
J gene: TRBJ1-1
CDR3 protein: ASSQARGANTEAF

V gene: TRBV5-6
J gene: TRBJ1-1
CDR3 protein: ASSLRRGTEAF

V gene: TRBV5-6
J gene: TRBJ1-2
CDR3 protein: ASSIPGTVLLGYT

V gene: TRBV28
J gene: TRBJ1-2
CDR3 protein: ASSYRAYGYT

V gene: TRBV19
J gene: TRBJ1-6
CDR3 protein: ASSPGTLINNSPLH

V gene: TRBV14
J gene: TRBJ2-1
CDR3 protein: ASSPMGGGQF

V gene: TRBV7-3
J gene: TRBJ2-1
CDR3 protein: ASSIPRSSYNEQF

V gene: TRBV7-9
J gene: TRBJ2-1
CDR3 protein: ASSPSGQGGGHYNEQF

V gene: TRBV7-3
J gene: TRBJ1-6
CDR3 protein: ASSSSGGNSPLH

V gene: TRBV5-1
J gene: TRBJ1-1
CDR3 protein: ASSFKGATEAF

V gene: TRBV6-5
J gene: TRBJ2-1
CDR3 protein: ASTGGDEQF

V gene: TRBV27
J gene: TRBJ2-1
CDR3 protein: ASRPWGGLYNEQF

V gene: TRBV6-1
J gene: TRBJ2-7
CDR3 protein: ASSDNYEQY

V gene: TRBV2
J gene: TRBJ2-5
CDR3 protein: ASSEARTSQETQY

V gene: TRBV18
J gene: TRBJ1-2
CDR3 protein: ASSPTGQIYGYT

V gene: TRBV18
J gene: TRBJ2-7
CDR3 protein: ASSPGLRGFRYEQY

V gene: TRBV9
J gene: TRBJ1-2
CDR3 protein: ASSGIGQPTSYGYT

V gene: TRBV7-9
J gene: TRBJ2-5
CDR3 protein: ASSLTGLETQY

V gene: TRBV7-9
J gene: TRBJ2-1
CDR3 protein: ASSQTRGDYNEQF

V gene: TRBV19
J gene: TRBJ1-5
CDR3 protein: ASSIRDSTNQPQH

V gene: TRBV25-1
J gene: TRBJ1-2
CDR3 protein: ASGVGAGYGYT

V gene: TRBV19
J gene: TRBJ2-1
CDR3 protein: ASSIDSSGGYNEQF

V gene: TRBV6-1
J gene: TRBJ1-1
CDR3 protein: ASSETGGGGAEAF

V gene: TRBV6-5
J gene: TRBJ2-7
CDR3 protein: ASSSGLAAFDEQY